A selection of T cell receptor beta chains follows, all from one sample in a study of OX40 agonist ivuxolimab in advanced cancers. Only in-frame clones appear in the TCRdb table, and some are missing; sequencing was by immunoSEQ multiplex PCR. This table has some 90,000 clones, roughly nine tenths appearing once. The material was CD4+ or CD8+ T cells sorted from blood, obtained in a trial of the OX40 agonist ivuxolimab. The receptors derive from an adult with an advanced solid tumor such as melanoma, head and neck, liver or kidney cancer. Each CDR3 is given with its conserved first and last residue. Size is stated for part of the rows, as once, few or many counts, or as a class when the clone is expanded.

abundance	v_gene	j_gene	CDR3aa
once	TRBV14	TRBJ1-1	CASSHGTGGKNTEAFF
NA	TRBV5-5	TRBJ2-7	CASSWMNRLRYEQYF
NA	TRBV7-2	TRBJ2-3	CASSRSTDTQYF
NA	TRBV30	TRBJ1-4	CAWSWYSNEKLFF
NA	TRBV30	TRBJ1-1	CAWRNMGGTEAFF
NA	TRBV7-9	TRBJ2-4	CASTTEVPGDIQYF
NA	TRBV10-3	TRBJ2-2	CAISDRGAGARGELFF
NA	TRBV5-1	TRBJ2-7	CASSANRDTYEQYF
NA	TRBV7-3	TRBJ1-1	CASSLGQGVAEAFF
NA	TRBV19	TRBJ2-2	CASSEPGPGELFF
NA	TRBV6-5	TRBJ2-1	CASRRLAARNEQFF
NA	TRBV18	TRBJ1-2	CASSATAGGRDYGYTF
NA	TRBV28	TRBJ1-1	CASSSDRGTEAFF
NA	TRBV2	TRBJ2-1	CASSEVAGVYNEQFF
once	TRBV2	TRBJ2-7	CASSDRTGAYEQYF
NA	TRBV15	TRBJ2-7	CATSKDLPYEQYF
NA	TRBV28	TRBJ1-2	CASTQSPNYGYTF
NA	TRBV29-1	TRBJ2-7	CSIRDGGQYEQYF
NA	TRBV30	TRBJ1-1	CAWSKRFTEAFF
NA	TRBV4-1	TRBJ2-7	CASSKGTGGHLGDEQYF
NA	TRBV10-2	TRBJ2-1	CASSGSGLEQFF
NA	TRBV28	TRBJ1-2	CAARQGTGGYTF
NA	TRBV18	TRBJ2-3	CASSPAGQSGTQYF
NA	TRBV2	TRBJ2-1	CASSLSRVLNEQFF
NA	TRBV21-1	TRBJ1-5	CASSKVQISGPGQGNQPQHF
NA	TRBV28	TRBJ1-1	CASSFQTANTEAFF
NA	TRBV18	TRBJ2-5	CASSPRSLEGTSGETQYF